One sample yielded the 23 T cell receptor beta chains listed below, sequenced in a study of shared clonotypes between healthy human individuals. TCRdb's copy holds only in-frame clones and misses some; the assay was immunoSEQ multiplex PCR. The repertoire holds some 2.4 million clones, with over 85% as singletons. Sequencing input: naive CD4+ T cells from PBMCs. Specified subset: CD45RA+ positively selected. The origin of the receptors is a man in his late teens or twenties in good health. Some clones in this sample may be carry-over from other donors' samples.

The V call is TRBV28, the J call TRBJ2-7; D possibly corresponds to TRBD1 (6 bases). The V end lost 2 bases, the J end lost 4 bases, and 15 bases lay between the germline ends. Germline V gene sequence: CDR1 MDHEN, CDR2 SYDVKM. This CDR3 is built from 15 residues. The CDR3, as DNA: TGTGCCAGCAGTTTAGCCAGGGGTTCTTCGTACGAGCAGTACTTC. Its protein is CASSLARGSSYEQYF.

This sequence joins TRBV11-2 and TRBJ2-1; D is perhaps TRBD1 or TRBD2 (6 bases each). The CDR3 loop spans 15 amino acids. From germline, CDR1 is SGHAT and CDR2 FQNNGV. Trimming cost V 0 bases and J 9 bases, with 15 bases left between them. CDR3 protein: CASSLDRLGGTEQFF. The CDR3 nucleotides read TGTGCCAGCAGCTTAGATCGATTGGGGGGCACTGAGCAGTTCTTC.

The V call is TRBV15, the J call TRBJ2-7; TRBD2 aligns across 8 bases. Germline CDR1 LNHNV, CDR2 YYDKDF (reference sequence). V trimming: 5 bases; J trimming: 6 bases; junction bases outside the gene matches: 12. CDR3 size: 15 residues. For the CDR3, the DNA is TGTGCCACCAGCCCGGGGGGGTGGGAGTCGGGCGAGCAGTACTTC. Residues: CATSPGGWESGEQYF. Full variable domain (rest looked up from reference TRBV15 and TRBJ2-7): DAMVIQNPRYQVTQFGKPVTLSCSQTLNHNVMYWYQQKSSQAPKLLFHYYDKDFNNEADTPDNFQSRRPNTSFCFLDIRSPGLGDTAMYLCATSPGGWESGEQYFGPGTRLTVT.

The J gene is TRBJ1-2, the V gene TRBV6-1; TRBD1 matches 8 bases. V trimming: 6 bases; J trimming: 4 bases; junction bases outside the gene matches: 10. Germline V gene sequence: CDR1 MNHNS, CDR2 SASEGT. The CDR3 has 15 residues. The CDR3 DNA is TGTGCCAGCAGCGATCATCCCAGGGGGCTCTATGGCTACACCTTC. Translation gives CASSDHPRGLYGYTF.

In this sample, this clone turned up once. J is TRBJ2-1 and V is TRBV5-4; TRBD2 might be the D (6 bases). There are 15 residues in the CDR3. V was shortened by 3 bases and J by 5 bases, with 15 bases between the two germline ends. Germline V CDR1 and CDR2: SGHNT, YYREEE (reference sequence). The chain's CDR3 is CASSSAGTADNEQFF. DNA for the CDR3: TGTGCCAGCAGCTCGGCGGGGACCGCAGACAATGAGCAGTTCTTC.

A single count supports this clone. The V call is TRBV7-3, the J call TRBJ1-3; D unclear. V was cut by 6 bases and J by 2 bases, with 17 bases left in between. From germline, CDR1 is SGHTA and CDR2 FQGTGA. The CDR3 has 16 amino acids. The CDR3 here is CASSLGAGTAGNTIYF. Here the CDR3 DNA reads TGTGCCAGCAGTTTAGGCGCGGGAACTGCTGGAAACACCATATATTTT.

This sequence joins TRBV6-4 and TRBJ2-7; 7 nucleotides line up with TRBD1. There are 14 residues in the CDR3. CDR1 is MRHNA, CDR2 SNTAGT, per germline. V lost 3 bases and J lost 9; bases outside the gene matches: 11. The CDR3 bases are TGTGCCAGCAGTGAACAGGGGAACGGAATAGGGCAGTACTTC. Amino acid sequence: CASSEQGNGIGQYF.

The chain recombines TRBV10-3 with TRBJ2-5; D not resolved. Trimming removed 3 bases at V and 4 bases at J, with 3 bases between. From germline, CDR1 is ENHRY and CDR2 SYGVKD. The CDR3 loop spans 11 amino acids. The CDR3 coding sequence is TGTGCCATCAGTGAAACAGAGACCCAGTACTTC. This translates into CAISETETQYF.

The chain recombines TRBV29-1 with TRBJ2-1; perhaps TRBD1 as D (6 bases). CDR3 length equals 13 residues. Germline V gene sequence: CDR1 SQVTM, CDR2 ANQGSEA. V dropped 7 bases and J dropped 4 bases, with 14 bases sitting between them. The CDR3: CSANGQRYNEQFF. Here the CDR3 DNA reads TGCAGCGCCAACGGACAGCGGTACAATGAGCAGTTCTTC.

The table lists this clone with a count of one. This chain joins TRBV7-3 and TRBJ2-5, with 12 bases matching TRBD2. This CDR3 spans 16 amino acids. Germline V gene sequence: CDR1 SGHTA, CDR2 FQGTGA. With 5 bases clipped from V and 5 bases from J, the junction kept 9 bases outside the gene matches. The CDR3 DNA follows: TGTGCCAGCAGCGAAATTCTAGCGGGAGGGCCGGAGACCCAGTACTTC. This encodes CASSEILAGGPETQYF.

CDR3 sequence: CASSIRGAVGNYGYTF. DNA for the CDR3: TGTGCCAGTAGTATTAGGGGCGCGGTAGGCAACTATGGCTACACCTTC. The chain employs TRBV19 and TRBJ1-2; perhaps TRBD1 as D (5 bases). CDR3 size: 16 residues. Germline values: CDR1 LNHDA, CDR2 SQIVND (reference sequence). Trimming took off 3 bases at V and 2 bases at J, with 16 bases between the two ends.

The rearrangement uses TRBV6-6 and TRBJ2-7; 7 bases agree with TRBD1. The CDR3 covers 14 residues. Losses at the gene ends were 10 bases for V and 2 bases for J; bases not matched to a gene: 11. CDR1 MNHNY and CDR2 SVGAGI come from the germline V gene (reference sequence). CDR3 nucleotide sequence: TGTGCCACCACAACAAAGGGACAGACCTACGAGCAGTACTTC. Protein: CATTTKGQTYEQYF.

This clone is a singleton in its sample. The V gene is TRBV5-6, the J gene TRBJ2-3; TRBD2 agrees at 10 bases. The ends lost 0 bases at V and 9 bases at J; junction bases unmatched: 10. Per the germline V gene, CDR1 is SGHDT and CDR2 is YYEEEE. This CDR3 region has 16 residues. The CDR3 spells CASSLAKAGGPRTQYF. Written as DNA, the CDR3 is TGTGCCAGCAGCTTGGCCAAAGCGGGAGGGCCCCGGACGCAGTATTTT.

The chain joins TRBV7-3 to TRBJ1-1; D is unresolved. V gave up 0 bases and J gave up 1 base, with 6 bases separating them. Per the germline V gene, CDR1 is SGHTA and CDR2 is FQGTGA. The CDR3 covers 14 residues. CDR3 DNA sequence: TGTGCCAGCAGCTTAACGCACGCGAACACTGAAGCTTTCTTT. It yields the protein CASSLTHANTEAFF. The entire variable domain, with the rest obtained from reference TRBV7-3 and TRBJ1-1, is as follows: GAGVSQTPSNKVTEKGKYVELRCDPISGHTALYWYRQSLGQGPEFLIYFQGTGAADDSGLPNDRFFAVRPEGSVSTLKIQRTERGDSAVYLCASSLTHANTEAFFGQGTRLTVV.

The chain uses TRBV6-5 and TRBJ1-1; D might be TRBD1 (6 bases). Per germline, CDR1 MNHEY and CDR2 SVGAGI. V was trimmed by 5 bases and J by 5 bases, leaving 15 bases between them. CDR3 size: 14 residues. CDR3 loop: CASSPPTGRTEAFF. For the CDR3, the DNA is TGTGCCAGCAGTCCCCCAACAGGGAGGACTGAAGCTTTCTTT.

The chain couples TRBV28 to TRBJ1-3, with a possible D match to TRBD1 (6 bases). The germline V gene encodes CDR1 MDHEN and CDR2 SYDVKM. V was cut by 3 bases and J by 0 bases, with 12 bases left in between. The CDR3 covers 16 residues. The chain's CDR3 is CASSFMTGTSGNTIYF. For the CDR3, the DNA is TGTGCCAGCAGTTTTATGACAGGAACCTCTGGAAACACCATATATTTT.

This sequence joins TRBV7-2 and TRBJ1-1; 7 positions agree with TRBD1. Unmatched junction bases numbered 10, after V lost 5 bases and J lost 4 bases. This CDR3 has 15 residues. From germline, CDR1 is SGHTA and CDR2 FQGNSA. As DNA, the CDR3 is TGTGCCAGCAGCCTCCTCCAGGGGGGCAGCACTGAAGCTTTCTTT. Encoded protein: CASSLLQGGSTEAFF.

This clone showed up just once. The sample has other DNA sequences that encode this CDR3 too. This chain joins TRBV9 and TRBJ2-1; 8 bases align to TRBD2. V lost 0 bases and J lost 3; bases outside the gene matches: 2. The CDR3 sequence is 15 residues long. Germline V gene data show CDR1 as SGDLS and CDR2 as YYNGEE. CDR3 loop: CASSVASGLYNEQFF. The CDR3 nucleotides read TGTGCCAGCAGCGTAGCTAGCGGGCTCTACAATGAGCAGTTCTTC.

This clone came up a few times. CDR3 sequence (DNA): TGTGCCAGCAGTGACTCGGGGGGCGCAGATACGCAGTATTTT. Translating gives CASSDSGGADTQYF. V and J are TRBV6-4 and TRBJ2-3; tentatively, D is TRBD1 or TRBD2 (6 bases each). CDR1 is MRHNA and CDR2 is SNTAGT in the germline V gene. V lost 0 bases to trimming and J lost 4 bases, with 8 bases between them. This CDR3 has 14 amino acids.

CDR3 in amino acids: CSPGGAVGQGAGEQFF. The CDR3 coding sequence is TGCAGCCCCGGTGGTGCCGTGGGACAGGGGGCGGGTGAGCAGTTCTTC. This chain uses TRBV29-1 with TRBJ2-1; TRBD1 aligns across 12 bases. The CDR3 totals 16 residues. Germline lookup yields CDR1 SQVTM and CDR2 ANQGSEA. Trimming removed 8 bases from V and 9 bases from J; junction bases left unmatched: 17.

This chain connects TRBV7-9 to TRBJ2-1; D is perhaps TRBD2 (5 bases). The CDR3 length is 16 residues. Germline V CDR1 and CDR2: SEHNR, FQNEAQ (reference sequence). The V and J ends lost 4 bases and 0 bases respectively, with 13 bases between them. The CDR3 bases are TGTGCCAGCAGCTCGGCACTAGTGGGCTCCTACAATGAGCAGTTCTTC. This sequence encodes CASSSALVGSYNEQFF.

This chain joins TRBV18 and TRBJ2-1, with 9 positions matching TRBD2. Germline CDR1 reads KGHSH; CDR2 reads LQKENI. CDR3 length: 17 amino acids. V gave up 0 bases and J gave up 4 bases; unmatched junction bases: 7. CDR3 in DNA: TGTGCCAGCTCACCACCGGGATCTAGCGGGGCTTACAATGAGCAGTTCTTC. Encoded protein: CASSPPGSSGAYNEQFF.

The rearrangement links TRBV11-2 to TRBJ2-5; 8 bases map to TRBD2. Germline CDR1 reads SGHAT; CDR2 reads FQNNGV. This CDR3 has 15 residues. V lost 3 bases, J lost 5 bases, and 8 bases stayed unmatched. The CDR3 DNA is TGTGCCAGCAGCTTCTTGTCGGGAGGGAGGGAGACCCAGTACTTC. Amino acids: CASSFLSGGRETQYF. Supplemented by reference TRBV11-2 and TRBJ2-5, the full variable domain reads EAGVAQSPRYKIIEKRQSVAFWCNPISGHATLYWYQQILGQGPKLLIQFQNNGVVDDSQLPKDRFSAERLKGVDSTLKIQPAKLEDSAVYLCASSFLSGGRETQYFGPGTRLLVL.